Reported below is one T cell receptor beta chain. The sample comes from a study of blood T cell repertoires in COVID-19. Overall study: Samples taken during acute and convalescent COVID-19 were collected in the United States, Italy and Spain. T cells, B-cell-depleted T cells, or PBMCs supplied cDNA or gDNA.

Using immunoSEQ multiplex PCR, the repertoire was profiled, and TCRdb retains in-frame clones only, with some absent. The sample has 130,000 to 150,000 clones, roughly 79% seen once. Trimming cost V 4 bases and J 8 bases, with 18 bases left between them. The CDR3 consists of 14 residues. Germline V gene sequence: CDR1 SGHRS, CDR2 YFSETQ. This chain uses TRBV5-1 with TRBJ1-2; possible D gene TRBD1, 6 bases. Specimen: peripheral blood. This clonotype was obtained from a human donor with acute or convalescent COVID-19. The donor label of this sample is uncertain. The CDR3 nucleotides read TGCGCCAGCAGCGCAGCGACAGGCCTCGGGGGCTACACCTTC. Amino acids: CASSAATGLGGYTF.